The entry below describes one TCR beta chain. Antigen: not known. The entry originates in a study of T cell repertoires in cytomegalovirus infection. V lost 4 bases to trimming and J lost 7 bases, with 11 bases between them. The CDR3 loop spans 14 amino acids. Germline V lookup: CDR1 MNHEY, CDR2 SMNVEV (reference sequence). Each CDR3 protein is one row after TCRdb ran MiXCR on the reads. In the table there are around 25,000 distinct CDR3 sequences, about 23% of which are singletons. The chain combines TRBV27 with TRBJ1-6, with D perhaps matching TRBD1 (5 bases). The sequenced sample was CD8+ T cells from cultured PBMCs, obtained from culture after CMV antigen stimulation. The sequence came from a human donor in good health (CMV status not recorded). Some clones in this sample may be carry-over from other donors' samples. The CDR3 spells CASSSGIGNSPLHF. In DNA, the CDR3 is TGTGCCAGCAGTTCAGGGATAGGGAATTCACCCCTCCACTTT.